Presented here are 28 T cell receptor beta chains from one specimen sequenced in a study of PD-L1 blockade in urothelial cancer. The method was immunoSEQ multiplex PCR; TCRdb's version includes in-frame clones alone and lacks a portion of them. The repertoire holds tens of thousands of clones, with over 80% as singletons. Sequences were derived from PBMCs, sampled around atezolizumab (anti-PD-L1) treatment. These receptors all come from a man between 65 and 85 years old with urothelial cancer.

This chain links TRBV15 with TRBJ2-5; 14 nucleotides match TRBD2. The CDR3 covers 21 residues. Germline values: CDR1 LNHNV, CDR2 YYDKDF (reference sequence). The ends lost 2 bases at V and 4 bases at J; junction bases unmatched: 18. The CDR3 sequence: CATSRIRLSTSGGAGRETQYF. DNA for the CDR3: TGTGCCACCAGCAGAATTCGCTTATCGACTAGCGGGGGGGCGGGTCGAGAGACCCAGTACTTC.

This chain joins TRBV19 and TRBJ1-6; possibly TRBD1 for D (5 bases). Trimming removed 8 bases from V and 7 bases from J, with 15 bases in between. Germline lookup yields CDR1 LNHDA and CDR2 SQIVND (reference sequence). The CDR3 spans 14 residues. CDR3 sequence: CASSGGVFNSPLHF. For the CDR3, the DNA is TGTGCCAGTTCGGGAGGGGTCTTCAATTCACCCCTCCACTTT.

This sequence joins TRBV5-1 and TRBJ2-2; D may be TRBD2 (7 bases). The CDR3 contains 16 residues. CDR1 SGHRS and CDR2 YFSETQ come from the germline V gene. Trimming shortened V by 4 bases and J by 1 base, and 14 bases separated the two germline ends. The CDR3 nucleotides are TGCGCCAGCAGCCTGGAGGGGGGGGAGAACACCGGGGAGCTGTTTTTT. Translating gives CASSLEGGENTGELFF.

The chain links TRBV6-1 to TRBJ2-2; perhaps TRBD2 as D (6 bases). Germline CDR1 MNHNS, CDR2 SASEGT. V lost 3 bases and J lost 0, with 14 bases in between. The CDR3 is 17 residues long. The CDR3 here is CASSDLADYSNTGELFF. CDR3 nucleotides: TGTGCCAGCAGTGATTTAGCGGACTATTCGAACACCGGGGAGCTGTTTTTT.

This rearrangement joins TRBV27 to TRBJ2-4, with TRBD1 identical over 11 bases. Germline CDR1 MNHEY, CDR2 SMNVEV (reference sequence). After removal of 5 bases from V and 6 bases from J, the junction contained 6 bases not matched to a gene. This CDR3 contains 15 residues. CDR3 bases: TGTGCCAGCAGTGAACCGGGACAGGGGGGAAACATTCAGTACTTC. Translated: CASSEPGQGGNIQYF.

The chain has TRBV6-5 and TRBJ2-7; D possibly corresponds to TRBD1 (5 bases). Trimming shortened V by 7 bases and J by 7 bases, and 17 bases separated the two germline ends. Germline CDR1 and CDR2: MNHEY and SVGAGI. There are 13 residues in the CDR3. Here the CDR3 reads CASNKGKGYEQYF. CDR3 coding DNA: TGTGCCAGCAACAAGGGAAAGGGGTATGAGCAGTACTTC.

V usage is TRBV4-3 and J usage is TRBJ2-3; TRBD1 agrees at 8 bases. CDR3 length equals 15 residues. The germline gives CDR1 LGHNA, CDR2 YSLEER. With 1 base clipped from V and 3 bases from J, the junction kept 3 bases outside the gene matches. Here the CDR3 DNA reads TGCGCCAGCAGCCAAGGGGACAGGACAACAGATACGCAGTATTTT. Its translation: CASSQGDRTTDTQYF.

This clone was recorded only once. This rearrangement joins TRBV5-5 to TRBJ2-6; tentative D call: TRBD1 (6 bases). Per the germline V gene, CDR1 is SGHKS and CDR2 is YYEKEE (reference sequence). Trimming removed 3 bases from V and 2 bases from J, with 12 bases in between. CDR3 length: 16 residues. CDR3: CASSSPTGTGANVLTF. In DNA, the CDR3 is TGTGCCAGCAGCTCACCTACAGGGACTGGGGCCAACGTCCTGACTTTC.

In regard to this clone: Other DNA sequences in the same sample also yield this CDR3. V is TRBV18 and J is TRBJ2-6; D remains unclear. The germline gives CDR1 KGHSH, CDR2 LQKENI. The V and J ends lost 3 bases and 0 bases respectively, with 3 bases between them. The CDR3 is 14 amino acids. This CDR3 reads CASSPNSGANVLTF. For the CDR3, the DNA is TGTGCCAGCTCACCTAACTCTGGGGCCAACGTCCTGACTTTC. The complete variable domain, with remaining parts taken from reference TRBV18 and TRBJ2-6, reads NAGVMQNPRHLVRRRGQEARLRCSPMKGHSHVYWYRQLPEEGLKFMVYLQKENIIDESGMPKERFSAEFPKEGPSILRIQQVVRGDSAAYFCASSPNSGANVLTFGAGSRLTVL.

This rearrangement joins TRBV6-1 to TRBJ1-5; 7 positions match TRBD1. Trimming removed 3 bases from V and 6 bases from J; junction bases left unmatched: 8. The germline V gene has CDR1 MNHNS and CDR2 SASEGT. This CDR3 spans 15 amino acids. In DNA form, the CDR3 reads TGTGCCAGCAGTGAGGATGGACAGGCCGGTCAGCCCCAGCATTTT. Translation: CASSEDGQAGQPQHF.

This chain joins TRBV5-1 and TRBJ2-3, with TRBD1 as a possible D gene (5 bases). The CDR3 is 16 amino acids. The germline CDR1 and CDR2 sequences are SGHRS and YFSETQ. The ends were cut back, 1 base at V and 3 bases at J, with 15 bases in the middle. In nucleotides, the CDR3 is TGCGCCAGCAGCTTGTCTATCAGGGTAGCTACAGATACGCAGTATTTT. Residues: CASSLSIRVATDTQYF.

Worth noting for this clone: Its ends do not fully match the called genes, so a read error is possible. This sequence joins TRBV2 and TRBJ1-1; 7 bases agree with TRBD1. The CDR3 has 16 amino acids. CDR1 is SNHLY, CDR2 FYNNEI, per germline. The CDR3 DNA follows: TGTGCCAGCGGTGATATACAGGGGACCCAGAACACTGAAGCTTTCTTT. The encoded protein is CASGDIQGTQNTEAFF.

The chain uses TRBV27 and TRBJ2-5, with TRBD1 as a possible D gene (5 bases). Germline assignment: CDR1 MNHEY and CDR2 SMNVEV (reference sequence). V dropped 0 bases and J dropped 4 bases, with 15 bases sitting between them. The CDR3 extends over 16 amino acids. CDR3 in amino acids: CASSLSPPGRGETQYF. CDR3 DNA sequence: TGTGCCAGCAGTTTATCGCCCCCCGGTAGGGGAGAGACCCAGTACTTC.

This chain links TRBV19 with TRBJ2-7; TRBD1 is a possible D gene (5 bases). There are 17 residues in the CDR3. Germline V gene sequence: CDR1 LNHDA, CDR2 SQIVND (reference sequence). Trimming cost V 3 bases and J 2 bases, with 20 bases left between them. CDR3 coding DNA: TGTGCCAGTAGTATTATCCCCCGGCAGGGTTTAACCTACGAGCAGTACTTC. This sequence encodes CASSIIPRQGLTYEQYF.

V and J are TRBV30 and TRBJ2-7; 8 nucleotides line up with TRBD1. Trimming took 2 bases from V and 6 from J; bases not matched to a gene: 12. Germline-derived CDR1 and CDR2 are GTSNPN and SVGIG (reference sequence). This CDR3 region has 15 residues. The CDR3 DNA reads as TGTGCCTGGAGTCTCCCAACGGACAGGGAGAGCGAGCAGTACTTC. Amino acids: CAWSLPTDRESEQYF.

The chain combines TRBV7-9 with TRBJ1-2, with D tentatively TRBD1 (5 bases). The CDR3 consists of 16 residues. Germline V lookup: CDR1 SEHNR, CDR2 FQNEAQ (reference sequence). Trimming removed 1 base at V and 6 bases at J, with 18 bases between. This CDR3 reads CASSLGGTSGADGYTF. CDR3 DNA: TGTGCCAGCAGCTTAGGCGGGACCTCCGGAGCGGATGGCTACACCTTC.

The genes are TRBV7-2 and TRBJ2-4; D is perhaps TRBD2 (5 bases). V was shortened by 3 bases and J by 0 bases, with 12 bases between the two germline ends. The CDR3 is 16 amino acids. Germline V gene lookup returns CDR1 SGHTA and CDR2 FQGNSA. CDR3 in DNA: TGTGCCAGCAGCTTTGGCTCGGGAATAGCCAAAAACATTCAGTACTTC. Translating gives CASSFGSGIAKNIQYF.

This chain joins TRBV21-1 and TRBJ1-5; TRBD1, as called in the table, went unchecked against the DNA. TRBV21-1 is marked as a pseudogene. CDR3 size: 17 residues. The DNA of the CDR3 is TGTGCCAGCAGCAAATTTGGACAGTACTATAGCAATCAGCCCCAGCATTTT. Translated: CASSKFGQYYSNQPQHF.

This clone was picked up a small number of times. V gene TRBV6-7 combines with J gene TRBJ1-5; possibly TRBD1 for D (6 bases). TRBV6-7 is an ORF, and what it does is uncertain. The V end lost 2 bases, the J end lost 1 base, and 24 bases lay between the germline ends. The CDR3 is made up of 20 amino acids. Here the CDR3 reads CASSYGRGTRLLGSNQPQHF. In DNA, the CDR3 is TGTGCCAGCAGTTACGGGAGGGGGACAAGACTCCTGGGAAGCAATCAGCCCCAGCATTTT.

This clone has a handful of counts. DNA for the CDR3: TGTGCCAGCAGCCCCGTGAAGGGGGAAGCAGAGACCCAGTACTTC. Amino acid sequence: CASSPVKGEAETQYF. The rearrangement joins TRBV7-9 to TRBJ2-5; the D gene is possibly TRBD1 (6 bases). The CDR3 has 15 amino acids. CDR1 and CDR2 (germline): SEHNR, FQNEAQ (reference sequence). V was pared by 5 bases and J by 4 bases, with 17 bases between. The whole variable domain, filled in from reference TRBV7-9 and TRBJ2-5, reads DTGVSQNPRHKITKRGQNVTFRCDPISEHNRLYWYRQTLGQGPEFLTYFQNEAQLEKSRLLSDRFSAERPKGSFSTLEIQRTEQGDSAMYLCASSPVKGEAETQYFGPGTRLLVL.

The V gene is TRBV18, the J gene TRBJ2-1, with TRBD2 matching 9 bases. The ends lost 2 bases at V and 5 bases at J; junction bases unmatched: 4. This CDR3 spans 15 amino acids. CDR1 and CDR2 (germline): KGHSH, LQKENI. CDR3 region: CASSPATSGDNEQFF. As DNA, the CDR3 is TGTGCCAGCTCACCAGCGACTAGCGGAGACAATGAGCAGTTCTTC.

This clone was seen only once. V and J are TRBV27 and TRBJ2-1, with 10 bases aligning to TRBD2. In germline, CDR1 is MNHEY, CDR2 SMNVEV (reference sequence). V dropped 2 bases and J dropped 3; count of bases not matched to a gene: 4. This CDR3 is 16 amino acids long. CDR3 nucleotides: TGTGCCAGCAGTTTACTAGCGGGGGACCTCTACAATGAGCAGTTCTTC. Amino acids: CASSLLAGDLYNEQFF.

The rearrangement links TRBV12-5 to TRBJ2-1, with 9 bases matching TRBD1. CDR1 LGHNT and CDR2 FRNRAP come from the germline V gene. Trimming cost V 4 bases and J 5 bases; bases outside gene matches: 3. There are 14 residues in the CDR3. CDR3 nucleotide sequence: TGTGCTAGTGGTTCGACAGGGGGGAACAATGAGCAGTTCTTC. This encodes CASGSTGGNNEQFF.

The genes are TRBV29-1 and TRBJ2-5; no clear D. V dropped 7 bases and J dropped 1 base, with 10 bases sitting between them. Germline-derived CDR1 and CDR2 are SQVTM and ANQGSEA. The CDR3 is 12 amino acids. Here the CDR3 reads CSARSSQETQYF. The CDR3, as DNA: TGCAGCGCGCGGAGTTCCCAAGAGACCCAGTACTTC.

The V call is TRBV6-5, the J call TRBJ1-1; D might be TRBD1 (6 bases). The germline V and J ends were trimmed by 2 bases and 6 bases, with 10 bases remaining between them. This CDR3 is built from 13 residues. Germline CDR1 MNHEY, CDR2 SVGAGI. The CDR3: CASSYLRTAEAFF. CDR3 sequence (DNA): TGTGCCAGCAGTTACCTAAGGACAGCTGAAGCTTTCTTT.

This clone came up a few times. The gene calls are TRBV4-3 and TRBJ1-3; possibly TRBD1 for D (5 bases). The CDR3 spans 14 residues. Germline CDR1 and CDR2: LGHNA and YSLEER. The V end lost 4 bases, the J end lost 2 bases, and 9 bases lay between the germline ends. The CDR3 sequence: CASSPVGAGNTIYF. As DNA, the CDR3 is TGCGCCAGCAGCCCGGTAGGGGCTGGAAACACCATATATTTT.

The chain joins TRBV5-8 to TRBJ1-3; perhaps TRBD1 as D (5 bases). CDR3 length: 14 residues. Germline V CDR1 and CDR2: SGHTS, YDEGEE. The ends were cut back, 4 bases at V and 4 bases at J, with 12 bases in the middle. The CDR3 is CASSGGEPGNTIYF. Here the CDR3 DNA reads TGTGCCAGCAGCGGAGGGGAACCAGGAAACACCATATATTTT.

In this sample, this clone turned up a few times. The rearrangement links TRBV29-1 to TRBJ1-1; the D gene is possibly TRBD1 (5 bases). The CDR3 totals 13 residues. Looked up from germline, CDR1 is SQVTM and CDR2 is ANQGSEA. The V end lost 6 bases, the J end lost 5 bases, and 16 bases lay between the germline ends. The CDR3 sequence: CSVGQGEETEAFF. In nucleotides, the CDR3 is TGCAGCGTCGGGCAGGGTGAAGAGACTGAAGCTTTCTTT.